This entry lists 25 T cell receptor beta chains sequenced from one sample in a study of human T cells and chemical hapten exposure. Each CDR3 protein is one row after TCRdb ran MiXCR on the RACE reads. The repertoire has 45,000 to 60,000 distinct CDR3 sequences, 9.3% of them found once; the top ten carry 10% to 15%. The time point denotes: patch test 1, 2 weeks after DPC sensitization. Documented treatment: therapeutic diphenylcyclopropenone sensitization with weekly scalp DPC. The sample in question was whole blood, obtained in connection with sensitization to the hapten diphenylcyclopropenone (DPC). The receptors originated from a woman aged 40-49 years with alopecia areata. Some clones in this sample may be carry-over from other donors' samples.

The genes are TRBV20-1 and TRBJ2-6; D not certain. V was shortened by 3 bases and J by 0 bases, with 12 bases between the two germline ends. Germline CDR1 is DFQATT and CDR2 is SNEGSKA (reference sequence). The length of the CDR3 is 16 residues. The CDR3 protein is CSASSGPPSGANVLTF. In DNA form, the CDR3 reads TGCAGTGCTAGTAGTGGGCCGCCCTCTGGGGCCAACGTCCTGACTTTC.

The chain employs TRBV7-6 and TRBJ1-1, with D unresolved. Germline V gene data show CDR1 as SGHVS and CDR2 as FNYEAQ. This CDR3 spans 12 amino acids. V lost 4 bases and J 0 bases, leaving 3 bases between the germline ends. CDR3 loop: CASSSMNTEAFF. CDR3 bases: TGTGCCAGCAGCTCGATGAACACTGAAGCTTTCTTT. Full variable domain (remainder filled in from reference TRBV7-6 and TRBJ1-1): GAGVSQSPRYKVTKRGQDVALRCDPISGHVSLYWYRQALGQGPEFLTYFNYEAQQDKSGLPNDRFSAERPEGSISTLTIQRTEQRDSAMYRCASSSMNTEAFFGQGTRLTVV.

This rearrangement joins TRBV7-2 to TRBJ1-2; TRBD1 aligns across 10 bases. In germline, CDR1 is SGHTA, CDR2 FQGNSA. The CDR3 consists of 15 residues. The J segment lost 3 bases and the V segment lost 5 bases, leaving 6 bases of the junction unmatched. CDR3 sequence (DNA): TGTGCCAGCAGCACACGGACAGGGGGTTACTATGGCTACACCTTC. Protein product: CASSTRTGGYYGYTF. Filled out from reference TRBV7-2 and TRBJ1-2, the complete variable domain reads GAGVSQSPSNKVTEKGKDVELRCDPISGHTALYWYRQSLGQGLEFLIYFQGNSAPDKSGLPSDRFSAERTGGSVSTLTIQRTQQEDSAVYLCASSTRTGGYYGYTFGSGTRLTVV.

About this clonotype: This clone may be a read error of a much larger clone one base away. The chain joins TRBV7-3 to TRBJ1-5; D might be TRBD1 (5 bases). CDR3 length: 14 amino acids. The germline V gene encodes CDR1 SGHTA and CDR2 FQGTGA. The CDR3 coding sequence is TGTGCCAACAGCGTGGGAGGGGACAATCAGCCCCAGCATTTT. Its translation: CANSVGGDNQPQHF.

The J gene is TRBJ1-1, the V gene TRBV29-1; D remains unclear. CDR3 size: 12 residues. V was cut by 7 bases and J by 5 bases, with 14 bases left in between. Germline assignment: CDR1 SQVTM and CDR2 ANQGSEA. DNA of the CDR3: TGCAGCGGTGGGCCCCCAGAGACTGAAGCTTTCTTT. Its translation is CSGGPPETEAFF.

The sample holds many counts of this clonotype. The V call is TRBV4-1, the J call TRBJ1-1; D remains unclear. The CDR3 is made up of 15 amino acids. Germline CDR1 and CDR2: MGHRA and YSYEKL. The V end lost 0 bases, the J end lost 0 bases, and 8 bases lay between the germline ends. CDR3 DNA sequence: TGCGCCAGCAGCCAAGAGCCCAAAATGAACACTGAAGCTTTCTTT. It translates to CASSQEPKMNTEAFF.

This chain connects TRBV12-3 or TRBV12-4 to TRBJ1-6; D is possibly TRBD1 (5 bases). V was trimmed by 3 bases and J by 9 bases, leaving 12 bases between them. This CDR3 is built from 14 residues. CDR3 residues: CASSFWGFTSPLHF. The CDR3 nucleotides are TGTGCCAGCAGTTTTTGGGGCTTTACTTCACCCCTCCACTTT.

This clonotype was observed many times. The J gene is TRBJ2-1, the V gene TRBV4-1; D is unresolved. This CDR3 comprises 12 residues. Trimming cost V 0 bases and J 10 bases, with 7 bases left between them. Germline CDR1 MGHRA, CDR2 YSYEKL. The DNA for the CDR3 is TGCGCCAGCAGCCAAGATTGGGCAGAGCAGTTCTTC. Amino acid sequence: CASSQDWAEQFF.

This clonotype was seen at least ten times. The rearrangement links TRBV12-3 or TRBV12-4 to TRBJ2-3; D is ambiguous. The CDR3 runs 11 residues. With 3 bases removed from V and 4 bases from J, the gap between germline ends came to 2 bases. The CDR3, as DNA: TGTGCCAGCAGTTTTTCAGATACGCAGTATTTT. Translated: CASSFSDTQYF.

This clonotype has just a few counts. The rearrangement links TRBV27 to TRBJ2-7; D is unresolved. Germline V gives CDR1 MNHEY, CDR2 SMNVEV (reference sequence). The CDR3 length is 13 residues. V lost 6 bases and J 7 bases, leaving 16 bases between the germline ends. The CDR3 is CASRPLGSDEQYF. Written as DNA, the CDR3 is TGTGCCAGCAGACCGCTCGGTTCGGATGAGCAGTACTTC.

The chain uses TRBV20-1 and TRBJ2-2; possible D gene TRBD2, 5 bases. Germline V CDR1 and CDR2: DFQATT, SNEGSKA (reference sequence). The germline V and J ends were trimmed by 6 bases and 8 bases, with 16 bases remaining between them. The CDR3 runs 13 residues. As DNA, the CDR3 is TGCAGTGCCTACATGCACGGGGATGGGGAGCTGTTTTTT. It translates to CSAYMHGDGELFF.

The table lists this clonotype with many counts. The chain joins TRBV7-9 to TRBJ2-7; TRBD1 agrees at 7 bases. CDR3 size: 13 residues. After removal of 5 bases from V and 3 bases from J, the junction contained 4 bases not matched to a gene. In germline, CDR1 is SEHNR, CDR2 FQNEAQ (reference sequence). This CDR3 reads CASSAGTDYEQYF. In DNA form, the CDR3 reads TGTGCCAGCAGCGCCGGGACAGACTACGAGCAGTACTTC.

This clonotype appeared a few times. This chain connects TRBV28 to TRBJ1-6; D gene ambiguous. The V end lost 7 bases, the J end lost 7 bases, and 8 bases lay between the germline ends. CDR1 and CDR2 from the germline V gene are MDHEN and SYDVKM. CDR3 size: 12 residues. The CDR3 reads CASKRLNSPLHF. In nucleotides, the CDR3 is TGTGCCAGCAAGAGGCTAAATTCACCCCTCCACTTT.

This chain joins TRBV20-1 and TRBJ2-5, with 8 bases that match TRBD2. J was trimmed by 6 bases and V by 6 bases; bases with no gene match: 12. CDR3 length equals 14 residues. Germline CDR1 DFQATT, CDR2 SNEGSKA (reference sequence). The CDR3 is CSAPPPSGQKTQYF. The CDR3 DNA reads as TGCAGTGCCCCACCCCCTAGCGGGCAGAAGACCCAGTACTTC.

J is TRBJ2-1 and V is TRBV20-1; possible D gene TRBD1, 6 bases. The CDR3 has 14 residues. Germline CDR1 is DFQATT and CDR2 is SNEGSKA (reference sequence). V gave up 6 bases and J gave up 3 bases, with 15 bases separating them. CDR3 nucleotides: TGCAGTGCCGAAGACAGGAAAAGCTACAATGAGCAGTTCTTC. Translating it yields CSAEDRKSYNEQFF.

This clonotype was detected only a few times. J is TRBJ2-7 and V is TRBV20-1; D remains ambiguous. The CDR3 totals 11 residues. In germline, CDR1 is DFQATT, CDR2 SNEGSKA (reference sequence). Trimming removed 6 bases from V and 9 bases from J, with 15 bases in between. CDR3 bases: TGCAGTGCCTACCTGGGGAAGGGGCAGTACTTC. Translation gives CSAYLGKGQYF.

This clonotype was detected many times. The chain recombines TRBV20-1 with TRBJ1-1, with D possibly TRBD1 on 5 matching bases. Germline CDR1 reads DFQATT; CDR2 reads SNEGSKA (reference sequence). V lost 1 base, J lost 5 bases, and 8 bases lay in between. This CDR3 is 12 amino acids long. DNA of the CDR3: TGCAGTGCTAGAGCAGGGTATACTGAAGCTTTCTTT. This sequence encodes CSARAGYTEAFF.

This clonotype was seen many times. The chain couples TRBV12-3 or TRBV12-4 to TRBJ1-1; the match to TRBD1 covers 8 bases. The length of the CDR3 is 11 residues. Trimming cost V 7 bases and J 11 bases; bases outside gene matches: 6. CDR3 nucleotide sequence: TGTGCCAGCATCTCGACAGGGGACGCTTTCTTT. Translation: CASISTGDAFF.

This clonotype turned up a few times. The chain couples TRBV20-1 to TRBJ1-1; D is unresolved. Per germline, CDR1 DFQATT and CDR2 SNEGSKA (reference sequence). With 0 bases removed from V and 3 bases from J, the gap between germline ends came to 5 bases. The CDR3 has 12 residues. The chain's CDR3 is CSARESYTEAFF. The CDR3 nucleotides read TGCAGTGCTAGAGAGTCGTACACTGAAGCTTTCTTT.

The V and J genes are TRBV4-2 and TRBJ2-3; D not certain. The CDR3 is 15 amino acids. V was trimmed by 4 bases and J by 2 bases, leaving 13 bases between them. Germline-derived CDR1 and CDR2 are LGHNA and YNFKEQ. CDR3 in amino acids: CASSRSSTPTDTQYF. As DNA, the CDR3 is TGTGCCAGCAGCCGATCATCAACCCCCACAGATACGCAGTATTTT.

This clonotype was observed a few times. A read error may be the cause here, since a much bigger clone is one base away. The V gene is TRBV11-1, the J gene TRBJ2-1; no clear D gene. The CDR3 has 12 amino acids. Germline CDR1 SGHAT, CDR2 FQDESV (reference sequence). Trimming removed 7 bases from V and 8 bases from J, with 12 bases in between. CDR3 sequence (DNA): TGTGCCAGCAACCACACAAACCATGAGCAGTTCTTC. It is translated as CASNHTNHEQFF.

This clonotype was seen a handful of times. The chain uses TRBV2 and TRBJ2-7; no clear D gene. The length of the CDR3 is 13 residues. Germline V gene data show CDR1 as SNHLY and CDR2 as FYNNEI. V lost 6 bases, J lost 0 bases, and 9 bases lay in between. The CDR3 sequence: CASRAQSSYEQYF. For the CDR3, the DNA is TGTGCCAGCAGGGCTCAGAGCTCCTACGAGCAGTACTTC. The variable domain in full, with the rest retrieved from reference TRBV2 and TRBJ2-7, is EPEVTQTPSHQVTQMGQEVILRCVPISNHLYFYWYRQILGQKVEFLVSFYNNEISEKSEIFDDQFSVERPDGSNFTLKIRSTKLEDSAMYFCASRAQSSYEQYFGPGTRLTVT.

This clonotype was recorded at least ten times. The chain employs TRBV5-1 and TRBJ2-1; D is undetermined. Trimming cost V 4 bases and J 0 bases, with 8 bases left between them. The CDR3 contains 14 residues. Germline lookup yields CDR1 SGHRS and CDR2 YFSETQ. CDR3 DNA: TGCGCCAGCAGCGCAGAGAGCTCCTACAATGAGCAGTTCTTC. Translation gives CASSAESSYNEQFF.

This clonotype was observed a handful of times. The V gene is TRBV11-1, the J gene TRBJ2-1; D not certain. Germline CDR1 and CDR2: SGHAT and FQDESV (reference sequence). This CDR3 contains 13 residues. The germline V and J ends were trimmed by 4 bases and 3 bases, with 7 bases remaining between them. For the CDR3, the DNA is TGTGCCAGCAGCTCTCGTAACTACAATGAGCAGTTCTTC. It encodes CASSSRNYNEQFF.

The V gene is TRBV2, the J gene TRBJ1-4, with 8 positions matching TRBD1. The CDR3 contains 17 residues. CDR1 and CDR2 (germline): SNHLY, FYNNEI. V shed 3 bases, J shed 7 bases, and the junction held 13 bases outside the gene matches. The CDR3 here is CASSDLQGAREGEKLFF. CDR3 nucleotides: TGTGCCAGCAGTGATCTTCAGGGGGCGCGTGAGGGTGAAAAACTGTTTTTT.